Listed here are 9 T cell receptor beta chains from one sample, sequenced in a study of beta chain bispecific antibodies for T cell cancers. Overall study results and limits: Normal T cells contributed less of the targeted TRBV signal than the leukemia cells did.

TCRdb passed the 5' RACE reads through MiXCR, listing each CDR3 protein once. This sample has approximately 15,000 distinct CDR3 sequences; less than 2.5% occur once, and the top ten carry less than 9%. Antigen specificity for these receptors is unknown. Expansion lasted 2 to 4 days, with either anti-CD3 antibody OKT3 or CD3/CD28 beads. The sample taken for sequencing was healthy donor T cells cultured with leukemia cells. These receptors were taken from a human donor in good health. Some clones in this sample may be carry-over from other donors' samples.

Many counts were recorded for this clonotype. Here the CDR3 reads CASSYHLVGGWGEQFF. The CDR3 DNA reads as TGTGCCAGCAGTTACCACCTTGTGGGGGGCTGGGGTGAGCAGTTCTTC. This rearrangement joins TRBV6-5 to TRBJ2-1; D assignment may be TRBD1 or TRBD2 (6 bases each). CDR3 length: 16 amino acids. Germline loops: CDR1 MNHEY, CDR2 SVGAGI. Between the trimmed V and J ends, which lost 2 bases and 9 bases, there was a span of 20 bases.

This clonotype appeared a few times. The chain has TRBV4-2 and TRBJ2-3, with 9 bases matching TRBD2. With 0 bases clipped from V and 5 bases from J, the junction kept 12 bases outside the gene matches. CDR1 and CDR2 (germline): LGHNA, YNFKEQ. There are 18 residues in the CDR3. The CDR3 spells CASSQEIRGLAMEDTQYF. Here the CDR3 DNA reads TGTGCCAGCAGCCAAGAAATAAGAGGACTAGCGATGGAAGATACGCAGTATTTT.

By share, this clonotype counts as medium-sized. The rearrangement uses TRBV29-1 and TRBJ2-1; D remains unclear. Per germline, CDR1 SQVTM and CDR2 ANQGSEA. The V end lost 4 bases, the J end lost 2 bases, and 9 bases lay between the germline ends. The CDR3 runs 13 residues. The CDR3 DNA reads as TGCAGCGTTGTCGAGGCAACCTACAATGAGCAGTTCTTC. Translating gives CSVVEATYNEQFF.

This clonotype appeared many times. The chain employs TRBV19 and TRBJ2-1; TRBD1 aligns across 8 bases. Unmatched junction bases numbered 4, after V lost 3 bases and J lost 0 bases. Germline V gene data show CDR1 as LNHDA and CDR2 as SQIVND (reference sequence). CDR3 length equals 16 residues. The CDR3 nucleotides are TGTGCCAGTAGTATGACAGGGGAGTTCTCCTACAATGAGCAGTTCTTC. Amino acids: CASSMTGEFSYNEQFF.

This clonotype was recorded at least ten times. For the CDR3, the DNA is TGTGCCAGCTCCCGGACAGGGGAAGCTTTCTTT. Encoded protein: CASSRTGEAFF. This rearrangement joins TRBV18 to TRBJ1-1; 8 positions match TRBD1. The V gene's germline CDR1 is KGHSH and CDR2 LQKENI. Trimming took 6 bases from V and 8 from J; bases not matched to a gene: 2. The CDR3 is 11 residues long.

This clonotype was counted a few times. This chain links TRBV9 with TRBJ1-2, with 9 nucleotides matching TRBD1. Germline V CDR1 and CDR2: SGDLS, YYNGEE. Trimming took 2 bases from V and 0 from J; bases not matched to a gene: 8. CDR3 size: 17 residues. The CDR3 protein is CASSVSGQGLPNYGYTF. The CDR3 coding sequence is TGTGCCAGCAGCGTCTCTGGACAGGGGCTTCCTAACTATGGCTACACCTTC.

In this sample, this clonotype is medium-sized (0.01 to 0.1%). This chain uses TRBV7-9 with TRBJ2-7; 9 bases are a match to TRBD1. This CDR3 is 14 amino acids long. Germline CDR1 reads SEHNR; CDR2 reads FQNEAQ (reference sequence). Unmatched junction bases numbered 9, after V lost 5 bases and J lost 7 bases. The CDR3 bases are TGTGCCAGCAGCCGACAGGGGGTTGCTTATGAGCAGTACTTC. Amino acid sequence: CASSRQGVAYEQYF.

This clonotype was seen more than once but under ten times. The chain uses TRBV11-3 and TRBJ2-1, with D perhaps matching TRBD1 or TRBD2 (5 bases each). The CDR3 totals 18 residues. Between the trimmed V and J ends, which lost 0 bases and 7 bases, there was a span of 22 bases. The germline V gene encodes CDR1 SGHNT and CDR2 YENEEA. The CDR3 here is CASSLDFQGRPSGNEQFF. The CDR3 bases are TGTGCCAGCAGCTTAGATTTCCAGGGCCGACCCTCGGGAAATGAGCAGTTCTTC.

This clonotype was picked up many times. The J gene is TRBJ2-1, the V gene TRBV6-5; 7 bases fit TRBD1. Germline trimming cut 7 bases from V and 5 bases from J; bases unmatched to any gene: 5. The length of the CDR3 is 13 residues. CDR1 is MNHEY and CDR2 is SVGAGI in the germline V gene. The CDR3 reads CASTTGDNNEQFF. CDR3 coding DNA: TGTGCCAGCACAACAGGGGATAACAATGAGCAGTTCTTC.